This record looks at one TCR beta chain sequence and its context. Its antigen is still unknown. From germline, CDR1 is SNHLY and CDR2 FYNNEI. This CDR3 comprises 20 residues. This entry is derived from a study of T cells expressing NK-cell markers. TCRdb re-called the 5' RACE reads and shows each CDR3 protein once, DNA omitted. The sample has about 260,000 distinct CDR3 sequences. Overall study findings and caveats: Researchers report these clonotypes also headed the CD3+CD56-NKG2C+ fraction in several donors.

This TCR was sampled from a man aged 18 to 35 in good health. Specimen: blood T cells: a sorted CD56 or NKG2C T cell subset, CD4+ or CD8+ T cells, or bulk PBMC T cells (not recorded which). The V and J genes are TRBV2 and TRBJ2-5; the TRBD2 assignment by TCRdb is unverifiable without DNA. The CDR3 protein is CASSEAVGLAGGGHQETQYF.